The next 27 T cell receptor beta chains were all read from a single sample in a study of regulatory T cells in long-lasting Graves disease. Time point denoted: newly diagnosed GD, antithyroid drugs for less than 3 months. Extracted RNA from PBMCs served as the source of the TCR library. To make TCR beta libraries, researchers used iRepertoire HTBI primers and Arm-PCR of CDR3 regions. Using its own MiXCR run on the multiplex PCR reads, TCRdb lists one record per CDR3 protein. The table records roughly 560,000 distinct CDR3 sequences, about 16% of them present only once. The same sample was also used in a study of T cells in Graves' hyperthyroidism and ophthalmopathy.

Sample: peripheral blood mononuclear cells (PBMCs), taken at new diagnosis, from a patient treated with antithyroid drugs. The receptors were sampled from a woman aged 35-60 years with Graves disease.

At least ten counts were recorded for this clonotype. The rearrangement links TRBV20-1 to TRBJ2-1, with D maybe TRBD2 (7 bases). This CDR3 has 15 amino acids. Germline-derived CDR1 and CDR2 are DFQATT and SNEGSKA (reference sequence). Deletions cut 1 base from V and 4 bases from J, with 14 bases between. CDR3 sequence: CSARGWGGQYNEQFF. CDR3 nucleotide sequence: TGCAGTGCTAGAGGATGGGGGGGCCAATACAATGAGCAGTTCTTC.

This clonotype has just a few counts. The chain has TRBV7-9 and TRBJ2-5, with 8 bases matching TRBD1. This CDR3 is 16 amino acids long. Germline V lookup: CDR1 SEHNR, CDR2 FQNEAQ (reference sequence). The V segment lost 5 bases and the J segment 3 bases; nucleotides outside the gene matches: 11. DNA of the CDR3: TGTGCCAGCAGCCCCGCCACAGGGGGTATAGAAGAGACCCAGTACTTC. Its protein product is CASSPATGGIEETQYF.

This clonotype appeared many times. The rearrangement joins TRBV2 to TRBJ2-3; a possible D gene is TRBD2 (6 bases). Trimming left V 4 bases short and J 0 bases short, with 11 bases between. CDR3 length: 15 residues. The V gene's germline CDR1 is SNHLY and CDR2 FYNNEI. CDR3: CASSGGEASTDTQYF. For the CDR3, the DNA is TGTGCCAGCAGTGGGGGGGAAGCAAGCACAGATACGCAGTATTTT.

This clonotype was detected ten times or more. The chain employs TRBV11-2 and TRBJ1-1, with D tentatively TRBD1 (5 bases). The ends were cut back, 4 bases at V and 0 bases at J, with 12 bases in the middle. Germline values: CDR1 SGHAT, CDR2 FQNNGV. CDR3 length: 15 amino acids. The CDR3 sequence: CASSSDRIMNTEAFF. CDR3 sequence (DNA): TGTGCCAGCAGCTCAGACAGAATTATGAACACTGAAGCTTTCTTT.

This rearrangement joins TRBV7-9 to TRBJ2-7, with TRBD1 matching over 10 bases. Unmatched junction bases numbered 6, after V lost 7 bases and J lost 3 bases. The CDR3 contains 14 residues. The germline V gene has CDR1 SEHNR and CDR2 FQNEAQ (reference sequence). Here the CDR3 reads CASTPGQGLYEQYF. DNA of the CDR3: TGTGCCAGCACACCGGGACAGGGGCTCTACGAGCAGTACTTC.

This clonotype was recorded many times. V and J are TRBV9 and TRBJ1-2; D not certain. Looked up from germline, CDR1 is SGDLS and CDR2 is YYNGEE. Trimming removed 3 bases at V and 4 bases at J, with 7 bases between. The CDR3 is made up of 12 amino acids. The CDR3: CASSDPPYGYTF. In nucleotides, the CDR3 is TGTGCCAGCAGCGACCCCCCCTATGGCTACACCTTC.

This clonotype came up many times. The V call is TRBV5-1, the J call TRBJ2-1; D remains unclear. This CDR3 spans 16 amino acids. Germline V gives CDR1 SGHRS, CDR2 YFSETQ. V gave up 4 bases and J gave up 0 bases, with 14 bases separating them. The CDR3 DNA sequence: TGCGCCAGCAGCGGGTCCCCGGGCGGCTCCTACAATGAGCAGTTCTTC. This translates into CASSGSPGGSYNEQFF. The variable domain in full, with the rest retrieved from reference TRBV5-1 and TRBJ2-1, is KAGVTQTPRYLIKTRGQQVTLSCSPISGHRSVSWYQQTPGQGLQFLFEYFSETQRNKGNFPGRFSGRQFSNSRSEMNVSTLELGDSALYLCASSGSPGGSYNEQFFGPGTRLTVL.

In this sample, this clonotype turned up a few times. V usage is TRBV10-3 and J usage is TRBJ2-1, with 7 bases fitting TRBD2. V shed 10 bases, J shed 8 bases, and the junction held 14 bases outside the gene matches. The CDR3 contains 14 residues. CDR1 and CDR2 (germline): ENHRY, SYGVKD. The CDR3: CASTGTTGWDEQFF. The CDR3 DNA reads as TGTGCCAGCACCGGGACTACCGGCTGGGATGAGCAGTTCTTC.

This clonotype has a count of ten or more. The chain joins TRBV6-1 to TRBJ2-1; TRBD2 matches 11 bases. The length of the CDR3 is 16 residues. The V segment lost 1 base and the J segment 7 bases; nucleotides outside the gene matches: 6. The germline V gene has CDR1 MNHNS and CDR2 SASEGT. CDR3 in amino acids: CASSEEASGGWNEQFF. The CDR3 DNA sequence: TGTGCCAGCAGTGAAGAAGCTAGCGGGGGGTGGAATGAGCAGTTCTTC.

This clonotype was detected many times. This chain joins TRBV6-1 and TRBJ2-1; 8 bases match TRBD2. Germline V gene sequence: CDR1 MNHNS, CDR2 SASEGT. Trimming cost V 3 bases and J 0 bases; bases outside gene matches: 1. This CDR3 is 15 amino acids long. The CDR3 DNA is TGTGCCAGCAGTGAGGCGGGGGGCTCCTACAATGAGCAGTTCTTC. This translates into CASSEAGGSYNEQFF.

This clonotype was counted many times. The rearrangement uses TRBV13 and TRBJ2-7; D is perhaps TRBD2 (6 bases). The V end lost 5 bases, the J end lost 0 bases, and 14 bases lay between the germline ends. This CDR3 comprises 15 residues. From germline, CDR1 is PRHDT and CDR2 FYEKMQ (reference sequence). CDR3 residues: CASSAEGQLSYEQYF. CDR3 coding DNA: TGTGCCAGCAGCGCGGAGGGCCAACTCTCCTACGAGCAGTACTTC.

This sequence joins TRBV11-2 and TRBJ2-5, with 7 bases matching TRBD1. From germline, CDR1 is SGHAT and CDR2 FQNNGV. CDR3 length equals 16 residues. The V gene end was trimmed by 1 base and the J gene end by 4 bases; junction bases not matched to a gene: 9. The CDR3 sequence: CASSLGTRGGAETQYF. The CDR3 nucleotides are TGTGCCAGCAGCTTAGGTACAAGAGGGGGCGCAGAGACCCAGTACTTC.

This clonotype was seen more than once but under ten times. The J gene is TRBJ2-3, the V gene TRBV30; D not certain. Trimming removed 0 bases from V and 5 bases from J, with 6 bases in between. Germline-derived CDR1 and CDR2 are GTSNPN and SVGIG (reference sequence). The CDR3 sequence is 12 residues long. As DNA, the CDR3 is TGTGCCTGGAGTGTAGCTGTAGATACGCAGTATTTT. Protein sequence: CAWSVAVDTQYF.

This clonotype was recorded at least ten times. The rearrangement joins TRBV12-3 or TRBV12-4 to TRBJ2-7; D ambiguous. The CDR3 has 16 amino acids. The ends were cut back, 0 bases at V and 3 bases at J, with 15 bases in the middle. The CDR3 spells CASSLASPTLGYEQYF. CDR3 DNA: TGTGCCAGCAGTTTAGCGTCCCCGACACTCGGCTACGAGCAGTACTTC.

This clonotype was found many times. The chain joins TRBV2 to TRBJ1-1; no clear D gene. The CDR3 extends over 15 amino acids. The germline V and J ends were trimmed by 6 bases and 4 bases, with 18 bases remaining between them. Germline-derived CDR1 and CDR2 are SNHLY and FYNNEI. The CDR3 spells CASSVRAELLTEAFF. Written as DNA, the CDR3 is TGTGCCAGCAGCGTCCGGGCCGAACTTCTCACTGAAGCTTTCTTT.

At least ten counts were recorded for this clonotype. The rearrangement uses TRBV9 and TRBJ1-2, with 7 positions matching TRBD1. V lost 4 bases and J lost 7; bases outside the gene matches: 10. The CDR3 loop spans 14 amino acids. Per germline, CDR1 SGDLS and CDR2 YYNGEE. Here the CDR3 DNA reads TGTGCCAGCAGCAGCCTACAGGGGCTGGGTGGCTACACCTTC. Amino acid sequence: CASSSLQGLGGYTF.

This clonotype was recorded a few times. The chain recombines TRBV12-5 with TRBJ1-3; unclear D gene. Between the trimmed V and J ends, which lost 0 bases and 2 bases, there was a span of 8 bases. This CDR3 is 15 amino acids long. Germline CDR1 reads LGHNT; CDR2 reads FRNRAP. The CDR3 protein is CASGLVQGPGNTIYF. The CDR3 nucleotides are TGTGCTAGTGGTTTGGTACAAGGCCCTGGAAACACCATATATTTT.

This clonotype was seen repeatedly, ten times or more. The CDR3 reads CASSPGESNQPQHF. CDR3 DNA: TGTGCCAGCAGTCCGGGGGAAAGCAATCAGCCCCAGCATTTT. The chain links TRBV6-1 to TRBJ1-5, with D maybe TRBD1 (5 bases). CDR3 length: 14 amino acids. V lost 5 bases and J 1 base, leaving 9 bases between the germline ends. Germline assignment: CDR1 MNHNS and CDR2 SASEGT.

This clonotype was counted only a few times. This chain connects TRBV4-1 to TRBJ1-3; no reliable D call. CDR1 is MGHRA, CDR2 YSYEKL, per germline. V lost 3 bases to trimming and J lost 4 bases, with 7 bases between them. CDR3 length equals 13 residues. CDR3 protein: CASSQHLGNTIYF. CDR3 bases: TGCGCCAGCAGCCAGCACCTAGGAAACACCATATATTTT.

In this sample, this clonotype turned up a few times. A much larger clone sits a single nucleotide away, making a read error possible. Written as DNA, the CDR3 is TGTGCCAGCAGTTCAAGGGACGGACCGGGTAAATCTTGTGGCTACACCTTC. Amino acid sequence: CASSSRDGPGKSCGYTF. The V gene is TRBV6-2 or TRBV6-3, the J gene TRBJ1-2, with D possibly TRBD1 on 5 matching bases. CDR1 MNHEY and CDR2 SVGEGT come from the germline V gene. Trimming took 4 bases from V and 7 from J, leaving 25 bases between them. CDR3 length: 17 residues.

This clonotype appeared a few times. CDR3 in amino acids: CSVEDSRGYGYTF. The CDR3 bases are TGCAGCGTTGAAGATTCGAGGGGCTATGGCTACACCTTC. The rearrangement uses TRBV29-1 and TRBJ1-2; D perhaps matches TRBD1 (5 bases). V was cut by 0 bases and J by 4 bases, with 9 bases left in between. Germline V lookup: CDR1 SQVTM, CDR2 ANQGSEA. The CDR3 contains 13 residues.

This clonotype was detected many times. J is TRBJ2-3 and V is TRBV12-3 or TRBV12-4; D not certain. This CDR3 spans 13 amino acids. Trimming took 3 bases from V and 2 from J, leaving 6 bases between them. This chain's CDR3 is CASSFYSTDTQYF. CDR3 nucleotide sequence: TGTGCCAGCAGTTTTTACTCCACAGATACGCAGTATTTT.

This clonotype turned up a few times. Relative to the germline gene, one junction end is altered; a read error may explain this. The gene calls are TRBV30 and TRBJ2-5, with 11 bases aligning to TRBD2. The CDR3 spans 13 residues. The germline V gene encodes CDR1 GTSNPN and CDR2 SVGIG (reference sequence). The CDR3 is CAWTPGTSGLSNF. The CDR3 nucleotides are TGTGCCTGGACACCCGGGACTAGCGGCCTATCGAACTTC.

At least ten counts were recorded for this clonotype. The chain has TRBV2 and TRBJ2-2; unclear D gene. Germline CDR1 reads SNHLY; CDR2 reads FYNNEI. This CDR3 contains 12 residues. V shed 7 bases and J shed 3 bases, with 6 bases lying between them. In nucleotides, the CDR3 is TGTGCCAGCAAACGGGACACCGGGGAGCTGTTTTTT. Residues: CASKRDTGELFF.

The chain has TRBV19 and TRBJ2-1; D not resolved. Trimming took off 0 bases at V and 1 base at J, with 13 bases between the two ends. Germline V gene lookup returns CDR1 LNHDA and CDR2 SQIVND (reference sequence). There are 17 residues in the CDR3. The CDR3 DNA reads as TGTGCCAGTAGTATAGACACACCCCCGTGGTCCTACAATGAGCAGTTCTTC. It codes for CASSIDTPPWSYNEQFF.

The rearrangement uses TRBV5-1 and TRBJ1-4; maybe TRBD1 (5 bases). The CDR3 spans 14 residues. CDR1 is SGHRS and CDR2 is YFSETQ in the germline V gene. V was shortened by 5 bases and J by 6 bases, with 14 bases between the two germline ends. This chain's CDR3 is CASRYGGSDEKLFF. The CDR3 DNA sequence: TGCGCCAGCAGATACGGGGGGTCAGATGAAAAACTGTTTTTT.

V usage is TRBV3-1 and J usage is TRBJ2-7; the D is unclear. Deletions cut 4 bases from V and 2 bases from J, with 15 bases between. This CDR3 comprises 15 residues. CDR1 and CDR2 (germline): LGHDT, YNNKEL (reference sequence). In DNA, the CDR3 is TGTGCCAGCAGCCTTGCCCCGGGTTCCACCTACGAGCAGTACTTC. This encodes CASSLAPGSTYEQYF.